This record looks at one TCR beta chain sequence and its context. The antigen this receptor binds is unknown. The record has no base qualities; no much larger clone is one base away. All donors were healthy Caucasians. The twin cohort comprised three pairs of female monozygotic twins, all aged about 18 to 29 years. Using Miltenyi CD45RO+ enrichment and human naive T-cell isolation kits, memory (CD45RO+) and naive T cells were isolated from PBMC. The data belong to a study of identical twins (dated by TCRdb to the mid-2010s). Study-level background: To test whether fetal clonotypes persist, the study used deep sequencing on TCR alpha and beta repertoires from monozygotic twins, unrelated adults of various ages, and cord blood. To rule out contamination, the twin experiments were replicated at different times with different library preparation protocols. Broader findings and caveats from the paper: Invariant T cells such as MAIT and iNKT could partly confound zero-insertion analyses, though diverse VJ usage argued against this for most clonotypes. Fewer insertions were carried by abundant cord blood beta clonotypes; a weaker similar trend was observed in young adult naive repertoires, while no such trend was observed in memory repertoires. In beta out-of-frame sequences, excess twin sharing was weaker, because having fewer shared sequences lowered the signal-to-noise ratio. Compared with coincidental sharing between unrelated individuals, out-of-frame TCR alpha sequences shared between twins had an excess of sequences with low generation probability. Because the same donors could not be followed over many years, the conclusions depended on cross-sectional statistical analysis. Recombination models systematically underestimated out-of-frame TCR alpha sharing in monozygotic twins but agreed with sharing between unrelated individuals.

Receptors were amplified or captured by 5' RACE. Instrument on record: Illumina HiSeq 2000. A universal primer binding site was added through template switching, and the final cDNA carried a unique molecular identifier so that TCR cDNA molecules could be counted accurately. Specific primers in the conserved constant-segment region were used to synthesize first-strand cDNA for the TCR alpha and beta chains. To control for contamination, every cDNA library carried two barcodes: a SMART-Mk sample barcode plus Illumina barcodes. TruSeq adapter sequences, together with Illumina sample barcodes, were added in two successive PCR steps. The TCR alpha and beta cDNA libraries were sequenced on the Illumina HiSeq platform using custom primers. The study's processing was this. Unique molecular identifiers were extracted from raw reads with MiGEC, and CDR3 positions were determined with MiXCR. For each individual, recombination models were inferred using an EM algorithm with the repgenHMM and IGoR tools. The tcR package in R was used for shared clonotype analysis, with sharing normalized by the product of cloneset sizes. Out-of-frame nonproductive sequences were analyzed to study raw recombination free of thymic and clonal selection effects. TCRdb ran its own pipeline on the public reads, namely fastp trimming at Q25 and MiXCR clone calling, and kept in-frame beta chains. Rows with a matching CDR3 protein are joined into one entry that keeps the most common DNA and genes. TCRdb, not the original authors, processed these V and J calls. The sample table lists approximately 280,000 distinct CDR3 sequences, less than 9% of them with a count of one. The ten largest clones add up to about 2.1% of the sample.

CDR1 is given as SNHLY and CDR2 as FYNNEI, both from the germline V gene. V sheds 3 bases and J sheds 2 bases, leaving 12 bases between their ends. The cysteine opens and the phenylalanine closes a CDR3 of 15 amino acids. Only the CDR3 DNA stays, 45 bases, in frame from base 1. These records were also assigned to another study, of yellow fever vaccine responses in identical twins. In that second paper, the authors write: According to the authors, in identical twins the way T cells responded to vaccination appeared partly convergent and partly personalized. The study precisely tracked vaccine-responding T cell clones in identical twins.

This receptor was identified in a woman under 30 in good health. Source material: memory (CD45RO+) T cells sorted from blood. Explained via the paper, the cell subset or site label denotes: CD45RO+ enriched T cells. The rearranged chain carries TRBV2 and TRBJ2-3; D gene: possibly TRBD1, on 6 matching bases. The DNA sequence is as follows: TGTGCCAGCAGTGAGTGGCAGGGGACCACAGATACGCAGTATTTT. It is translated as CASSEWQGTTDTQYF.